Following are 8 T cell receptor beta chains from one sample sequenced in a study of Ad26.COV2.S vaccination and SARS-CoV-2 variants. Generated by immunoSEQ multiplex PCR, the TCRdb table keeps only in-frame clones and is missing some. Here the sample spans around 370,000 clones, approximately 90% being singletons. The input for sequencing was peripheral blood, taken after recovery from COVID-19. The receptors originated from a human donor who had recovered from COVID-19.

The chain uses TRBV10-1 and TRBJ1-1; TRBD1 agrees at 8 bases. With 1 base clipped from V and 4 bases from J, the junction kept 5 bases outside the gene matches. The CDR3 is made up of 15 amino acids. The germline V gene encodes CDR1 WNHNN and CDR2 SYGVQD (reference sequence). The DNA of the CDR3 is TGCGCCAGCAGTGAGTTCGACAGGGGCGGCACTGAAGCTTTCTTT. Translating gives CASSEFDRGGTEAFF.

This clone was seen a single time. The V call is TRBV21-1, the J call TRBJ1-2. TRBV21-1 is assigned pseudogene status. This CDR3 region has 13 residues. In DNA form, the CDR3 reads TGTGCCAGCAGCAAAGCGGAGTTTTATGGCTACACCTTC. It yields the protein CASSKAEFYGYTF.

The chain carries TRBV7-3 and TRBJ2-3, with 9 positions matching TRBD2. Germline assignment: CDR1 SGHTA and CDR2 FQGTGA. The CDR3 loop spans 15 amino acids. Trimming at V came to 2 bases and at J to 0 bases, leaving 0 bases not matched to a gene. This CDR3 reads CASSLLAGSTDTQYF. The CDR3 nucleotides read TGTGCCAGCAGCTTACTAGCGGGGAGCACAGATACGCAGTATTTT. The full variable domain, in which reference TRBV7-3 and TRBJ2-3 provide the parts outside the CDR3, is GAGVSQTPSNKVTEKGKYVELRCDPISGHTALYWYRQSLGQGPEFLIYFQGTGAADDSGLPNDRFFAVRPEGSVSTLKIQRTERGDSAVYLCASSLLAGSTDTQYFGPGTRLTVL.

This chain joins TRBV11-2 and TRBJ2-1, with D perhaps matching TRBD1 or TRBD2 (5 bases each). This CDR3 contains 16 residues. Trimming left V 6 bases short and J 0 bases short, with 15 bases between. Germline CDR1 is SGHAT and CDR2 is FQNNGV. The chain's CDR3 is CASRPIGGSSYNEQFF. The CDR3 DNA reads TGTGCCAGCAGACCCATTGGGGGAAGCTCCTACAATGAGCAGTTCTTC.

This sequence joins TRBV12-5 and TRBJ2-7; 10 nucleotides match TRBD2. Germline V CDR1 and CDR2: LGHNT, FRNRAP. CDR3 size: 18 residues. The V segment lost 1 base and the J segment 8 bases; nucleotides outside the gene matches: 17. The CDR3 bases are TGTGCTAGTGGTTTGGGGGAGTCAAACCGACTAGCGGGTTTCAAGCAGTACTTC. Translation: CASGLGESNRLAGFKQYF.

J is TRBJ2-6 and V is TRBV29-1, with no clear D. Germline-derived CDR1 and CDR2 are SQVTM and ANQGSEA. V was trimmed by 1 base and J by 0 bases, leaving 10 bases between them. The CDR3 runs to 16 residues. The CDR3 nucleotides are TGCAGCGTTGAAGTGAGAAAAATCTCTGGGGCCAACGTCCTGACTTTC. Its translation is CSVEVRKISGANVLTF.

The gene calls are TRBV6-5 and TRBJ2-1, with TRBD2 matching 10 bases. In germline, CDR1 is MNHEY, CDR2 SVGAGI. This CDR3 is built from 15 residues. The V and J ends lost 4 bases and 7 bases, in that order; junction bases with no gene match: 7. CDR3 bases: TGTGCCAGCAGTTTAAAGCGGGGGGGCCGGAATGAGCAGTTCTTC. This encodes CASSLKRGGRNEQFF.

CDR3 in DNA: TGTGCCAGCAGCCCCCAGGCCCCGGGTTCTAACAATGAGCAGTTCTTC. Translation gives CASSPQAPGSNNEQFF. V and J are TRBV7-6 and TRBJ2-1; no clear D gene. CDR1 is SGHVS and CDR2 is FNYEAQ in the germline V gene. Between the trimmed V and J ends, which lost 5 bases and 5 bases, there was a span of 19 bases. The CDR3 runs 16 residues. The variable domain in full, completed from reference TRBV7-6 and TRBJ2-1, reads GAGVSQSPRYKVTKRGQDVALRCDPISGHVSLYWYRQALGQGPEFLTYFNYEAQQDKSGLPNDRFSAERPEGSISTLTIQRTEQRDSAMYRCASSPQAPGSNNEQFFGPGTRLTVL.